These 12 T cell receptor beta chains originate from one sample sequenced in a study of blood T cell repertoires in COVID-19. Libraries were prepared by immunoSEQ multiplex PCR; TCRdb keeps only in-frame clonotypes and omits some of them. The top ten hold 2.5% to 3.5% of the sample, which has a few hundred thousand clones, 86% seen once. Sequenced sample: peripheral blood. All receptors come from a woman aged 30 to 39 with active or convalescent COVID-19.

This chain uses TRBV14 with TRBJ2-5; TRBD2 matches 8 bases. Germline V gene sequence: CDR1 SGHDN, CDR2 FVKESK. CDR3 length: 13 residues. The V and J ends lost 5 bases and 4 bases, in that order; junction bases with no gene match: 3. The CDR3 DNA sequence: TGTGCCAGCAGCGCCCGGGGGGGAGAGACCCAGTACTTC. Protein sequence: CASSARGGETQYF.

This chain links TRBV7-9 with TRBJ1-2; D might be TRBD1 (6 bases). Germline assignment: CDR1 SEHNR and CDR2 FQNEAQ (reference sequence). V lost 6 bases, J lost 2 bases, and 10 bases lay in between. CDR3 size: 13 residues. This CDR3 is CASSSGQNYGYTF. The CDR3 DNA is TGTGCCAGCAGTTCGGGACAAAACTATGGCTACACCTTC.

V is TRBV9 and J is TRBJ2-5, with no clear D. Trimming took 3 bases from V and 6 from J, leaving 12 bases between them. Germline V lookup: CDR1 SGDLS, CDR2 YYNGEE. This CDR3 region has 13 residues. The DNA for the CDR3 is TGTGCCAGCAGCGCCGTCCCAGGAAAGACCCAGTACTTC. Its protein product is CASSAVPGKTQYF.

The J gene is TRBJ2-1, the V gene TRBV7-8, with 11 nucleotides matching TRBD2. Trimming at V came to 5 bases and at J to 4 bases, leaving 10 bases not matched to a gene. CDR3 length equals 17 residues. Per germline, CDR1 SGHVS and CDR2 FQNEAQ. Here the CDR3 DNA reads TGTGCCAGCAGCAACATCCTAGCGGGGGGCAAGTACAATGAGCAGTTCTTC. As protein: CASSNILAGGKYNEQFF.

The chain combines TRBV15 with TRBJ2-2; 8 bases fit TRBD2. Germline lookup yields CDR1 LNHNV and CDR2 YYDKDF (reference sequence). V lost 1 base and J lost 4; bases outside the gene matches: 5. The CDR3 loop spans 16 amino acids. CDR3 nucleotide sequence: TGTGCCACCAGCAGAGCGACTAGCGCAGTCACCGGGGAGCTGTTTTTT. Amino acid sequence: CATSRATSAVTGELFF.

The chain recombines TRBV7-9 with TRBJ2-3; TRBD2 is a possible D gene (6 bases). CDR3 length: 18 amino acids. Germline loops: CDR1 SEHNR, CDR2 FQNEAQ (reference sequence). Trimming removed 1 base at V and 5 bases at J, with 22 bases between. DNA of the CDR3: TGTGCCAGCAGCTTAGATCGGAGCGTTCTTCTGGGGGGAGATACGCAGTATTTT. As protein: CASSLDRSVLLGGDTQYF.

The V gene is TRBV9, the J gene TRBJ1-4; 8 bases are a match to TRBD1. V trimming: 4 bases; J trimming: 6 bases; junction bases outside the gene matches: 8. The CDR3 has 15 amino acids. Germline CDR1 is SGDLS and CDR2 is YYNGEE. Here the CDR3 reads CASSLTGGADEKLFF. CDR3 DNA sequence: TGTGCCAGCAGCCTAACAGGGGGGGCTGATGAAAAACTGTTTTTT.

The CDR3 here is CASSRRTKGAAYEQYF. For the CDR3, the DNA is TGTGCCAGCAGCCGCCGGACTAAGGGTGCTGCCTACGAGCAGTACTTC. The chain has TRBV7-9 and TRBJ2-7; maybe TRBD2 (6 bases). Germline CDR1 is SEHNR and CDR2 is FQNEAQ (reference sequence). There are 16 residues in the CDR3. The ends were cut back, 5 bases at V and 2 bases at J, with 19 bases in the middle.

The genes are TRBV19 and TRBJ1-2; TRBD1 is a possible D gene (5 bases). This CDR3 has 13 amino acids. V shed 8 bases and J shed 0 bases, with 10 bases lying between them. CDR1 and CDR2 from the germline V gene are LNHDA and SQIVND (reference sequence). CDR3 sequence: CASLQVPNYGYTF. CDR3 bases: TGTGCCAGTTTACAGGTTCCTAACTATGGCTACACCTTC.

The V gene is TRBV19, the J gene TRBJ1-1; D remains unclear. V lost 5 bases to trimming and J lost 1 base, with 8 bases between them. Germline CDR1 reads LNHDA; CDR2 reads SQIVND (reference sequence). The CDR3 totals 13 residues. The CDR3 region is CASSRLANTEAFF. CDR3 nucleotide sequence: TGTGCCAGTAGTCGTTTGGCGAACACTGAAGCTTTCTTT.

The gene calls are TRBV6-2 or TRBV6-3 and TRBJ2-1, with D possibly matching TRBD2 (7 bases). Germline assignment: CDR1 MNHEY and CDR2 SVGEGT. The CDR3 extends over 14 amino acids. V dropped 5 bases and J dropped 4 bases, with 12 bases sitting between them. CDR3 sequence: CASSQGGGYNEQFF. The CDR3 DNA reads TGTGCCAGCAGTCAAGGGGGGGGTTACAATGAGCAGTTCTTC.

As concerns this clone: This could be a read error, since a much larger clone is one nucleotide away. The CDR3 DNA follows: TGTGCCAACATGGCGCCAGGGAAAGATACGCAGTATTTT. Its translation: CANMAPGKDTQYF. V gene TRBV7-8 combines with J gene TRBJ2-3, with D possibly being TRBD1 (5 bases). CDR1 is SGHVS and CDR2 is FQNEAQ in the germline V gene. The CDR3 is made up of 13 amino acids. With 10 bases removed from V and 5 bases from J, the gap between germline ends came to 16 bases.